These T cell receptor beta chains were read from a single sample in a study of a mutant IDH1 vaccine in newly diagnosed glioma. Antigen specificity for these receptors is unknown. Assay: immunoSEQ multiplex PCR; the TCRdb copy retains only in-frame clones and omits some. The repertoire holds 60,000 to 70,000 clones, roughly 80% seen once, with 3.5% to 4% in the top ten. Sequencing was performed on PBMCs, taken from a glioma patient whose treatment included an IDH1 peptide vaccine. The source is a man aged 25 to 40 with glioma. CDR3s include the opening cysteine and the closing phenylalanine or tryptophan. Fields, in order: V gene, J gene, CDR3 protein.

>TRBV9|TRBJ2-2
CASSEADIGAGELFF
>TRBV7-2|TRBJ1-1
CASSKGDVGRFGEAFF
>TRBV7-2|TRBJ2-7
CASSPGTPYEQYF
>TRBV6-5|TRBJ1-5
CASSWTGDSNQPQHF
>TRBV29-1|TRBJ1-1
CSVIRGTEAFF
>TRBV5-4|TRBJ2-1
CASSSGLAGINEQFF
>TRBV7-6|TRBJ1-6
CASSLVKGPLSSYNSPLHF
>TRBV19|TRBJ1-1
CASRLTRVTNTEAFF
>TRBV30|TRBJ2-5
CALRTVQETQYF
>TRBV14|TRBJ2-4
CASSQRRTGQQGIQYF
>TRBV28|TRBJ1-5
CASSLIQGAGNQPQHF
>TRBV7-9|TRBJ2-7
CASSGAISYEQYF
>TRBV5-5|TRBJ2-7
CASSLYGGDSYEQYF
>TRBV7-8|TRBJ1-1
CASSLGMNTEAFF
>TRBV6-6|TRBJ2-3
CASRDQGSDTQYF
>TRBV10-1|TRBJ2-7
CASSDSTYEQYF
>TRBV9|TRBJ1-1
CASSAQGQTNTEAFF
>TRBV10-1|TRBJ2-5
CASSLSRGGETQYF
>TRBV25-1|TRBJ2-2
CASSETNTGELFF
>TRBV11-2|TRBJ2-5
CASSLAPGQQETQYF
>TRBV5-5|TRBJ2-5
CASSPSPRGETQYF
>TRBV19|TRBJ2-1
CASSSGGLVEQFF
>TRBV27|TRBJ1-4
CASSLEAGARVSNEKLFF
>TRBV14|TRBJ1-1
CASSQRAYSEWSTEAFF
>TRBV7-6|TRBJ2-1
CASSLAERGNEQFF
>TRBV9|TRBJ2-1
CASSKLGDLSYNEQFF
>TRBV4-1|TRBJ2-7
CASSQARFERGAYEQYF
>TRBV18|TRBJ2-5
CASSITGTGRFRYQETQYF
>TRBV30|TRBJ1-3
CAWSAKSGQTGANTIYF
>TRBV6-5|TRBJ1-6
CASRDTYNSPLHF
>TRBV7-8|TRBJ2-1
CASSLAQEGNEQFF
>TRBV9|TRBJ2-3
CASSVGTGDRTDTQYF